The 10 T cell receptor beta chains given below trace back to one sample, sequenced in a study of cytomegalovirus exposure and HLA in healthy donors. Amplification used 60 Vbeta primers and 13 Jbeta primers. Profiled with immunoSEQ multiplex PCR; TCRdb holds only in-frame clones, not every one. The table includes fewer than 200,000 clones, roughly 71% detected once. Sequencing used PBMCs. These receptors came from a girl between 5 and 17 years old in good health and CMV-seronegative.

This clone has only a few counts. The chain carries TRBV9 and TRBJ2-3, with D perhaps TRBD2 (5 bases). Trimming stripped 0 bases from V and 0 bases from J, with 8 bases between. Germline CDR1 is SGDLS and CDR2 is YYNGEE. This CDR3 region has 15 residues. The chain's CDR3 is CASSVASGSTDTQYF. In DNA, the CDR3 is TGTGCCAGCAGCGTAGCCAGCGGCAGCACAGATACGCAGTATTTT.

CDR3 sequence: CASSPYTRLAGDTGELFF. The CDR3 DNA is TGTGCCAGCTCACCATATACTAGACTAGCGGGGGACACCGGGGAGCTGTTTTTT. The chain carries TRBV18 and TRBJ2-2; 12 bases match TRBD2. The CDR3 sequence is 18 residues long. Per germline, CDR1 KGHSH and CDR2 LQKENI. With 2 bases clipped from V and 3 bases from J, the junction kept 7 bases outside the gene matches.

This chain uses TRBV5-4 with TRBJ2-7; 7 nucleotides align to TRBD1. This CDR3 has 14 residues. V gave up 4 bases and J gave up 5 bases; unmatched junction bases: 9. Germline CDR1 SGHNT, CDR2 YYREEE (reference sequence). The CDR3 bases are TGTGCCAGCAGCCCACGACAGGGTACCAACGAGCAGTACTTC. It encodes CASSPRQGTNEQYF.

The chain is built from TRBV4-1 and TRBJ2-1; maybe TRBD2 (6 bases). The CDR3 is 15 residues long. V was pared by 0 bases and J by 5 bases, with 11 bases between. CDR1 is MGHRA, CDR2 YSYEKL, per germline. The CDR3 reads CASSQDRLGHNEQFF. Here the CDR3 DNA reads TGCGCCAGCAGCCAAGATCGACTAGGACACAATGAGCAGTTCTTC.

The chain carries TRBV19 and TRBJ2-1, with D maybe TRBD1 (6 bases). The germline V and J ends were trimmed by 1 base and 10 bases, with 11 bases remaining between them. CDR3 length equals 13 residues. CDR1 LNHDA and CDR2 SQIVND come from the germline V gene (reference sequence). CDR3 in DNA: TGTGCCAGTAGTATAGCAGGGGCAGGCGAGCAGTTCTTC. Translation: CASSIAGAGEQFF.

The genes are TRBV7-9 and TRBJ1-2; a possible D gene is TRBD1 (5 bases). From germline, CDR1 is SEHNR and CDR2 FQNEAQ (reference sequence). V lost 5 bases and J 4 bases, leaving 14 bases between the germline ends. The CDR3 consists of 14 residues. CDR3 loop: CASSPETAFYGYTF. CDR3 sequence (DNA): TGTGCCAGCAGCCCCGAGACAGCTTTCTATGGCTACACCTTC.

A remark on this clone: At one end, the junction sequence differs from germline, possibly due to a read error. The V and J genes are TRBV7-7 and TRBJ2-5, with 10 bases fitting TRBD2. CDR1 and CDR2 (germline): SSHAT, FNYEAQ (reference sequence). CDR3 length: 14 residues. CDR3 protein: CASSSGGLAETQYF. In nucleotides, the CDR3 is TGTGCTAGCAGCTCCGGGGGACTAGCGGAGACCCAGTACTTC.

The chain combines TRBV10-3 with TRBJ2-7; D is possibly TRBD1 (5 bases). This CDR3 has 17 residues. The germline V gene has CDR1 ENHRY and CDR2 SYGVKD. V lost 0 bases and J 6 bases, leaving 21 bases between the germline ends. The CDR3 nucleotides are TGTGCCATCAGTGAGTCGGTTGCAGGGTCATACGGCTTCGAGCAGTACTTC. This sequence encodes CAISESVAGSYGFEQYF.

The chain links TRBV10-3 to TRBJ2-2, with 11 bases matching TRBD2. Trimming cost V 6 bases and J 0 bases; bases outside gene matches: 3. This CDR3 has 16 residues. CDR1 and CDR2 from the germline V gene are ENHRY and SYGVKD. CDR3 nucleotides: TGTGCCATCAGCATAGCGGGGGGGACGAACACCGGGGAGCTGTTTTTT. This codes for CAISIAGGTNTGELFF.

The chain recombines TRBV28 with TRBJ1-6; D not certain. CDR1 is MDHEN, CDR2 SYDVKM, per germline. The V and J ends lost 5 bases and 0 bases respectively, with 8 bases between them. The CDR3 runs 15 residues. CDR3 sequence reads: CASSPGGSYNSPLHF. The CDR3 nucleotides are TGTGCCAGCAGTCCCGGTGGCTCCTATAATTCACCCCTCCACTTT.